The present TCR beta chain was sequenced within a study of blood T cell repertoires in COVID-19. Study-level background: The analysed material was cDNA or gDNA that came from T cells, B-cell-depleted T cells, or PBMCs.

In the study's own analysis: The authors estimated nucleated cell counts from reference gene primer amplification. Using immunoSEQ multiplex PCR, the repertoire was profiled, and TCRdb retains in-frame clones only, with some absent. That table furnishes V, J and clone size, whereas the DNA furnished D and trimming. The data show tens of thousands of clones, around 87% seen once. Germline-derived CDR1 and CDR2 are SNHLY and FYNNEI. Germline trimming cut 5 bases from V and 0 bases from J; bases unmatched to any gene: 14. This CDR3 contains 19 residues. Sequencing was performed on peripheral blood. This rearrangement joins TRBV2 to TRBJ2-4, with TRBD2 matching over 9 bases. This clonotype was sampled from a woman of 80 years or more with acute or convalescent COVID-19. The CDR3 loop is CASSLRGAGGLLAKNIQYF. CDR3 DNA sequence: TGTGCCAGCAGTCTCAGAGGAGCGGGGGGACTTTTAGCCAAAAACATTCAGTACTTC.